This TCR beta chain stems from a study of PD-1 blockade in mismatch repair-deficient tumors (dated by TCRdb to 2017 to 2019). About the study as a whole: Between late 2013 and September 2016, some 92 consecutive patients with eleven to twelve mismatch repair-deficient cancer types, all previously treated and progressing, were enrolled in the trial. Tumor-associated T cell clones were tracked in the peripheral blood of patients responding to PD-1 blockade by deep sequencing of TCR CDR3 regions. Beyond this particular receptor, the publication reports: Tumor-resident clones, often undetectable in blood before treatment, expanded rapidly after pembrolizumab and then contracted, generally before radiologic responses.

As regards this clone: Its antigen has not been determined. No much larger clonotype is one base removed from it; base qualities were not supplied.

Library method: the immunoSEQ multiplex PCR assay. As stored in TCRdb, this immuneACCESS dataset retains in-frame rearrangements with V and J assigned. A fraction of the clones does not appear; measured against another copy, unresolved V genes explain less than half of the discrepancy, and the remainder lacks a known reason. The sample table shows around 33,000 clones, and around 80% are seen once. 3% to 4% of the sample lies in the top ten. For each enrolled patient, mismatch repair deficiency was established using either polymerase chain reaction or immunohistochemistry. TCR sequencing was carried out for three patients who responded to pembrolizumab therapy. The phase II trial prospectively tested pembrolizumab PD-1 blockade in advanced mismatch repair-deficient cancers regardless of tissue of origin. Peripheral blood T cell samples were gathered serially, both before PD-1 blockade started and at multiple time points afterward. The timing of each blood sample was reported as weeks after the first dose of pembrolizumab.

The germline V gene provides CDR1 SGHRS and CDR2 YFSETQ. The CDR3, cysteine through phenylalanine, is 15 amino acids long. Just CDR3 DNA is preserved here, 45 bases in frame from base 1. The starting material was PBMCs, obtained 6 to 7 weeks after starting pembrolizumab. The chain is encoded by TRBV5-1 joined to TRBJ2-5; D gene: possibly TRBD1, on 6 matching bases. The end of the DNA fits TRBJ2-7 better, so the J call may be wrong. This TCR derives from an adult with mismatch repair-deficient cancer. CDR3 region: CASRRAGTTTYEQYF. The nucleotide sequence reads TGCGCCAGCAGACGCGCCGGGACAACGACCTACGAGCAGTACTTC.